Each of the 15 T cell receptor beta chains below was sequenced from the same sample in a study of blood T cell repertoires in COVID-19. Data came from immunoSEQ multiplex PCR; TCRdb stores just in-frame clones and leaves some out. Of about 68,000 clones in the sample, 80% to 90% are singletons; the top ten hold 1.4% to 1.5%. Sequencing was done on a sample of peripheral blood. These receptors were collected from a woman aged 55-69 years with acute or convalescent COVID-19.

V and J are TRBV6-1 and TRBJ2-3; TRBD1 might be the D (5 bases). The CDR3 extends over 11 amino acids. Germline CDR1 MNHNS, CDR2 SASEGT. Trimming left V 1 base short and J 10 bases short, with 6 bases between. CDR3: CASSEVGAQYF. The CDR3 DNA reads TGTGCCAGCAGTGAAGTAGGGGCGCAGTATTTT.

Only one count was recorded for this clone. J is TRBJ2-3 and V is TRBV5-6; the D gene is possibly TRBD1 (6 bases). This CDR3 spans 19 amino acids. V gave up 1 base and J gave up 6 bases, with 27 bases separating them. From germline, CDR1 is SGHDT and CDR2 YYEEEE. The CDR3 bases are TGTGCCAGCAGCTTGTATTCCCCGACAGAGGGGGTATCTACGGATACGCAGTATTTT. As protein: CASSLYSPTEGVSTDTQYF.

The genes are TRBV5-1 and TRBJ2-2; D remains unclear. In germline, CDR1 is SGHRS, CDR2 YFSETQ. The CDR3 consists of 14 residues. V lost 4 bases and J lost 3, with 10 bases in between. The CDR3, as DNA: TGCGCCAGCAGCGAGACAAGGTACACCGGGGAGCTGTTTTTT. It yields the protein CASSETRYTGELFF.

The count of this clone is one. DNA for the CDR3: TGTGCCAGCAGCGTACGGGGAAATCCCTACGAGCAGTACTTC. Its protein is CASSVRGNPYEQYF. The rearrangement uses TRBV9 and TRBJ2-7; TRBD2 is a possible D gene (5 bases). Germline V gene data show CDR1 as SGDLS and CDR2 as YYNGEE. The CDR3 totals 14 residues. V was shortened by 1 base and J by 2 bases, with 10 bases between the two germline ends. Variable domain in full (rest from reference TRBV9 and TRBJ2-7): DSGVTQTPKHLITATGQRVTLRCSPRSGDLSVYWYQQSLDQGLQFLIQYYNGEERAKGNILERFSAQQFPDLHSELNLSSLELGDSALYFCASSVRGNPYEQYFGPGTRLTVT.

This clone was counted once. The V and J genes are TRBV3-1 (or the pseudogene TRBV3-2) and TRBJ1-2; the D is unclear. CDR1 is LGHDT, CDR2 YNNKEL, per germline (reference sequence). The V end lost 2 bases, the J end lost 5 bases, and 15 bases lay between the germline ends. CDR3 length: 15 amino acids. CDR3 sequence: CASSQSKLSRYGYTF. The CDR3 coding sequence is TGTGCCAGCAGCCAATCTAAGCTATCCCGATATGGCTACACCTTC.

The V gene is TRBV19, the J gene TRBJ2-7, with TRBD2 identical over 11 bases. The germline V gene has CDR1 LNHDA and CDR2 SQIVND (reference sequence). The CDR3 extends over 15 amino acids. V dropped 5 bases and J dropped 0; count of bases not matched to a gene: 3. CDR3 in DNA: TGTGCCAGTAGTGAGGGACTAGCGGTCTCCTACGAGCAGTACTTC. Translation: CASSEGLAVSYEQYF. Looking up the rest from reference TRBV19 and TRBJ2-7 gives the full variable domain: DGGITQSPKYLFRKEGQNVTLSCEQNLNHDAMYWYRQDPGQGLRLIYYSQIVNDFQKGDIAEGYSVSREKKESFPLTVTSAQKNPTAFYLCASSEGLAVSYEQYFGPGTRLTVT.

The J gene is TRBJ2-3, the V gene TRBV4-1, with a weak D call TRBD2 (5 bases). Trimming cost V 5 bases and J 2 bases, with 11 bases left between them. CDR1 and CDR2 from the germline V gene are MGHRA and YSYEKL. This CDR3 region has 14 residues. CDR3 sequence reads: CASSVTIYTDTQYF. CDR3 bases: TGCGCCAGCAGCGTGACTATTTACACAGATACGCAGTATTTT.

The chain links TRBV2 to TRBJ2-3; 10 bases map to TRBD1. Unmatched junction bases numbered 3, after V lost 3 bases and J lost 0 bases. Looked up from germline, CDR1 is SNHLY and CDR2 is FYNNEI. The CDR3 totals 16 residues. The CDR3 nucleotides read TGTGCCAGCAGTGACCGGACAGGGGGTAGCACAGATACGCAGTATTTT. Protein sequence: CASSDRTGGSTDTQYF.

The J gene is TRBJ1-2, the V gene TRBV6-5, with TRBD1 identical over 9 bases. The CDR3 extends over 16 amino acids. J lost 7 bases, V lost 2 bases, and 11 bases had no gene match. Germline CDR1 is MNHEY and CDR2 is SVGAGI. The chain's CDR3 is CASSYGGTGLRSGYTF. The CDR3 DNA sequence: TGTGCCAGCAGTTACGGGGGGACAGGGCTAAGGAGTGGCTACACCTTC.

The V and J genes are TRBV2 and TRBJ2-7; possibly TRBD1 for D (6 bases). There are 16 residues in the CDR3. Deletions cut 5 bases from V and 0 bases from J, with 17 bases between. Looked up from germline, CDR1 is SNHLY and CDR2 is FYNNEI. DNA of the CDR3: TGTGCCAGCAGTCCCACCCCGGGACAAAGCTCCTACGAGCAGTACTTC. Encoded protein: CASSPTPGQSSYEQYF.

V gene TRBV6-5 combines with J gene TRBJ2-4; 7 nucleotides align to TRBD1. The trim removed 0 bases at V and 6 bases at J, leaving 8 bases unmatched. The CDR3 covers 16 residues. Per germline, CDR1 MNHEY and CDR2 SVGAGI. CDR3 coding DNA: TGTGCCAGCAGTTACTCGTCAAGACAGGGACCAAACATTCAGTACTTC. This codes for CASSYSSRQGPNIQYF.

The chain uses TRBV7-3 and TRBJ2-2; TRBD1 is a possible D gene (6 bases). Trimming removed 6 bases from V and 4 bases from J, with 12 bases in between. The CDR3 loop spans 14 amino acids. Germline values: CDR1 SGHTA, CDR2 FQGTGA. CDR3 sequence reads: CASSAQGGTGELFF. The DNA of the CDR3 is TGTGCCAGCAGTGCACAGGGCGGCACCGGGGAGCTGTTTTTT.

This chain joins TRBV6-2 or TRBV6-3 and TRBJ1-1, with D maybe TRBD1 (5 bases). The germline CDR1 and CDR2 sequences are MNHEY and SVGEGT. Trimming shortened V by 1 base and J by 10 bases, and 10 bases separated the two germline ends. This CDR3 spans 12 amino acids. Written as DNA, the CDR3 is TGTGCCAGCAGTTACTGGTGGGGCGCAGCTTTCTTT. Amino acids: CASSYWWGAAFF.

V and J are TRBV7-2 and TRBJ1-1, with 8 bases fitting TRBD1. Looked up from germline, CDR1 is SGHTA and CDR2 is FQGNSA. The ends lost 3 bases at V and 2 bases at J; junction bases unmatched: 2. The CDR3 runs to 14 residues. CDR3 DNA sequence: TGTGCCAGCAGCTTCCAGGGGGCTAACACTGAAGCTTTCTTT. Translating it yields CASSFQGANTEAFF.

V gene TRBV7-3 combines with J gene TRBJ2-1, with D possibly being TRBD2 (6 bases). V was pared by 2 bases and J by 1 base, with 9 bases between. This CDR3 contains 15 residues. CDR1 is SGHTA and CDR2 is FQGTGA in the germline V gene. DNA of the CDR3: TGTGCCAGCAGCTTATACGGGGGATCCTACAATGAGCAGTTCTTC. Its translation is CASSLYGGSYNEQFF. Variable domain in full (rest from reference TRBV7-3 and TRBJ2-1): GAGVSQTPSNKVTEKGKYVELRCDPISGHTALYWYRQSLGQGPEFLIYFQGTGAADDSGLPNDRFFAVRPEGSVSTLKIQRTERGDSAVYLCASSLYGGSYNEQFFGPGTRLTVL.